The TCR beta chain under discussion was sequenced for a study of T cell clonotyping in hematopoietic cell transplantation. Study-wide results and caveats: At the given depth, recipient repertoires were over 95% de novo clonotypes. Cells were unsorted, so CD4 and CD8 contributions were not separated. Pathologically expanded recipient clonotypes increased progressively from day 30 to day 180 as diversity fell.

After removal of 10 bases from V and 6 bases from J, the junction contained 8 bases not matched to a gene. The CDR3 spans 13 residues. Germline-derived CDR1 and CDR2 are SGHDN and FVKESK. This clone was counted once. The target antigen is unknown. Blood collection times were about day -28 and days 30, 100, 180 posttransplant. Clones were read by immunoSEQ multiplex PCR, and TCRdb kept only the in-frame ones, dropping some. The sample consists of roughly 30,000 clones, roughly nine tenths of them appearing once. The material sequenced was PBMCs, taken 100 days after allogeneic stem cell transplant. The sequence was obtained from a female patient aged 50 to 60 who had an allogeneic stem cell transplant from a related donor, so the T cells may come from the graft donor. Some clones in this sample may be carry-over from other donors' samples. This rearrangement joins TRBV14 to TRBJ1-1; 10 bases match TRBD1. The CDR3 DNA is TGTGCCAACGACGCCGGGACAGGGGCTGAAGCTTTCTTT. This gives the protein CANDAGTGAEAFF.